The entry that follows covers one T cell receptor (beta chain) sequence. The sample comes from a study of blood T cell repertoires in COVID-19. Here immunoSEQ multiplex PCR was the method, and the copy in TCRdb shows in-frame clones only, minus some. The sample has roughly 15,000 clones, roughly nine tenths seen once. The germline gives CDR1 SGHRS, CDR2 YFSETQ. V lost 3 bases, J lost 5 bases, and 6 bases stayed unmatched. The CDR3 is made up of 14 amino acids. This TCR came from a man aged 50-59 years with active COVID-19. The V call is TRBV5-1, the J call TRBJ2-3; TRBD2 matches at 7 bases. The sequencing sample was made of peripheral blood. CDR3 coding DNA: TGCGCCAGCAGCTGGACTAGTCGGGAAGATACGCAGTATTTT. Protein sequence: CASSWTSREDTQYF.